The TCR beta chain under discussion was sequenced for a study of long-term antiretroviral therapy in people with HIV. This CDR3 spans 15 amino acids. V dropped 4 bases and J dropped 0 bases, with 11 bases sitting between them. Germline V gives CDR1 SGHTS, CDR2 YDEGEE. Sequencing used immunoSEQ v3.0 at survey level. Profiling relied on immunoSEQ multiplex PCR, and the TCRdb table lists in-frame clones only, not all of them. The sample has over 35,000 clones; over 90% are singletons. Points from the study as a whole: Following ART, diversity rose but still fell short of transplant donor controls.

This clone was counted between two and nine times. Its target is not known. Other nucleotide sequences in the sample specify the same CDR3. Sequencing was performed on unsorted PBMCs, taken around 9.2 years after starting antiretroviral therapy. The clonotype was recovered from a man aged 25-45 years with HIV. The chain links TRBV5-8 to TRBJ1-5; D is perhaps TRBD1 (6 bases). In DNA, the CDR3 is TGTGCCAGCAGCATACAGGGATATAGCAATCAGCCCCAGCATTTT. This sequence encodes CASSIQGYSNQPQHF. Full variable domain (outside the CDR3, taken from reference TRBV5-8 and TRBJ1-5): EAGVTQSPTHLIKTRGQQATLRCSPISGHTSVYWYQQALGLGLQFLLWYDEGEERNRGNFPPRFSGRQFPNYSSELNVNALELEDSALYLCASSIQGYSNQPQHFGDGTRLSIL.